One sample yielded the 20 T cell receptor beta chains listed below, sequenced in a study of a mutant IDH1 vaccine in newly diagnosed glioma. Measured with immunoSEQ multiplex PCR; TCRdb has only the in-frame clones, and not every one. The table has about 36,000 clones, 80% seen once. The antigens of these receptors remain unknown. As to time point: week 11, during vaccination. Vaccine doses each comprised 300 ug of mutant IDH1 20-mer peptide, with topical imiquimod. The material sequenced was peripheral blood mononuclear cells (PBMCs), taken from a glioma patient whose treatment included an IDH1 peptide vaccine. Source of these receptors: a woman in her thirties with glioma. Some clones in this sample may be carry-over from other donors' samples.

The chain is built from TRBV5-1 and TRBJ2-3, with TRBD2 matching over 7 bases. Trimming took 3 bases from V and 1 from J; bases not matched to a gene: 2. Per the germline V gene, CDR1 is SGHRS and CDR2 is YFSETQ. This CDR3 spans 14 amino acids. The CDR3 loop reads CASSSAGGTDTQYF. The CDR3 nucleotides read TGCGCCAGCAGCTCCGCGGGGGGCACAGATACGCAGTATTTT.

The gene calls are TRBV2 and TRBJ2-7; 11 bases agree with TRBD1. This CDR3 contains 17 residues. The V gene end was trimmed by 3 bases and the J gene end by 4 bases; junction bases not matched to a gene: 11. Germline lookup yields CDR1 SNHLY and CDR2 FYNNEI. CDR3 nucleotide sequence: TGTGCCAGCAGTGAGTACGGACAGGGGGCCGTGAGGTACGAGCAGTACTTC. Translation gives CASSEYGQGAVRYEQYF.

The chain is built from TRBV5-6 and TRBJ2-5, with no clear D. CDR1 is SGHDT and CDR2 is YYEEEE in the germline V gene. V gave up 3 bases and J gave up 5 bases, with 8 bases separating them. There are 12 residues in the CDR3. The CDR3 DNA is TGTGCCAGCAGCTCCCTTGTGGAGACCCAGTACTTC. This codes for CASSSLVETQYF.

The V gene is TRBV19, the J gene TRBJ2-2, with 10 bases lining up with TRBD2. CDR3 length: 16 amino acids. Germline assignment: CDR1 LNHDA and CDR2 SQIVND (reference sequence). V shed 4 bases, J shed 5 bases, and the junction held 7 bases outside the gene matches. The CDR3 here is CASSKLAGLSTGELFF. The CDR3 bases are TGTGCCAGTAGTAAACTAGCGGGACTATCGACCGGGGAGCTGTTTTTT.

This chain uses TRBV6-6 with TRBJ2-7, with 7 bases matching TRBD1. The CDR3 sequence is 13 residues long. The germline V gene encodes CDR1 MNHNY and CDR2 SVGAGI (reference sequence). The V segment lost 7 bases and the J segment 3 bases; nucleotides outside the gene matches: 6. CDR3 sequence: CASNFDRDYEQYF. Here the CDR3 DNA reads TGTGCCAGCAATTTCGACAGGGACTACGAGCAGTACTTC.

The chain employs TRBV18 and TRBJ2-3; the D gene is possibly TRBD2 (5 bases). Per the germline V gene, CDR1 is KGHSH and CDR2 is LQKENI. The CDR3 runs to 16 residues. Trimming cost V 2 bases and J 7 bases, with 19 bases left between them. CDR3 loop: CASSPYRGSLQNTQYF. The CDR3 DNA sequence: TGTGCCAGCTCACCATATCGCGGGTCCTTGCAGAATACGCAGTATTTT.

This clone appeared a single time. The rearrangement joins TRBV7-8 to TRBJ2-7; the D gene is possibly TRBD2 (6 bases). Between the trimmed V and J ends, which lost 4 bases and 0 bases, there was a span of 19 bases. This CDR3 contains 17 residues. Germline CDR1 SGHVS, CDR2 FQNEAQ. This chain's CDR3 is CASSSQGARRASYEQYF. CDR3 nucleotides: TGTGCCAGCAGCTCCCAAGGCGCTAGGAGGGCCTCCTACGAGCAGTACTTC. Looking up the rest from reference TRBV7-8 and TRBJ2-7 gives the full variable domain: GAGVSQSPRYKVAKRGQDVALRCDPISGHVSLFWYQQALGQGPEFLTYFQNEAQLDKSGLPSDRFFAERPEGSVSTLKIQRTQQEDSAVYLCASSSQGARRASYEQYFGPGTRLTVT.

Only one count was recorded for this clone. DNA of the CDR3: TGTGCCAGCAGCTTAGGGGGGAGTTCTGGGGCCAACGTCCTGACTTTC. Its translation is CASSLGGSSGANVLTF. The rearrangement uses TRBV5-4 and TRBJ2-6; D tentatively fits TRBD1 or TRBD2 (6 bases each). Deletions cut 2 bases from V and 1 base from J, with 10 bases between. The germline CDR1 and CDR2 sequences are SGHNT and YYREEE (reference sequence). There are 16 residues in the CDR3.

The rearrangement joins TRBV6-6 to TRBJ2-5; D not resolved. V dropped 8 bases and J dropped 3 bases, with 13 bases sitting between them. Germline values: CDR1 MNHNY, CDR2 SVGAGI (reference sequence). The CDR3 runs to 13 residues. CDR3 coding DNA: TGTGCCAGCTTCGACGGCAATAAAGAGACCCAGTACTTC. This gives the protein CASFDGNKETQYF.

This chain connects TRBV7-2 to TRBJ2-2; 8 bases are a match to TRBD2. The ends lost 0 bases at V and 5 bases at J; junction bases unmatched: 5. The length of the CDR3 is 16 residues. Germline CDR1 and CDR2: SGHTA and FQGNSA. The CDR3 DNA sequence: TGTGCCAGCAGCTTAGCGCGAAGCGGGAGTACCGGGGAGCTGTTTTTT. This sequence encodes CASSLARSGSTGELFF.

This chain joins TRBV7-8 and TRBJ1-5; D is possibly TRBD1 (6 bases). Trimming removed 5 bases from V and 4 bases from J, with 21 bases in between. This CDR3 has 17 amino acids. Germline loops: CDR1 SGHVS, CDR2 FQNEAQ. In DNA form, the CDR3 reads TGTGCCAGCAGCCCCGTTAGGAAAGGGGGTAATAATCAGCCCCAGCATTTT. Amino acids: CASSPVRKGGNNQPQHF.

The CDR3 region is CASSEASGLAKNIQYF. The CDR3 coding sequence is TGCGCCAGCAGTGAGGCTAGCGGACTAGCCAAAAACATTCAGTACTTC. The chain is built from TRBV10-1 and TRBJ2-4, with TRBD2 matching over 7 bases. The CDR3 is made up of 16 amino acids. The V gene's germline CDR1 is WNHNN and CDR2 SYGVQD (reference sequence). Trimming removed 2 bases from V and 0 bases from J; junction bases left unmatched: 4.

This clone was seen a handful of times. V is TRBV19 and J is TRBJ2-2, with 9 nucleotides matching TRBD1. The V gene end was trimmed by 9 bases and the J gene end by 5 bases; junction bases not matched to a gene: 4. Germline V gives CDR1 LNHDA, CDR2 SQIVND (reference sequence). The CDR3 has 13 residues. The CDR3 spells CASLGQGTGELFF. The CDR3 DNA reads TGTGCCAGCCTTGGACAGGGGACCGGGGAGCTGTTTTTT.

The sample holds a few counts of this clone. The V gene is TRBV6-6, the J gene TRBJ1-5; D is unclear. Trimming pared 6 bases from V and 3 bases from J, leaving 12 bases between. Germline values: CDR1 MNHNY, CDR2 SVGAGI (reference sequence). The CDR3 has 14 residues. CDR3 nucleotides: TGTGCCAGCAGCCCTCCAGGTTTCAATCAGCCCCAGCATTTT. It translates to CASSPPGFNQPQHF.

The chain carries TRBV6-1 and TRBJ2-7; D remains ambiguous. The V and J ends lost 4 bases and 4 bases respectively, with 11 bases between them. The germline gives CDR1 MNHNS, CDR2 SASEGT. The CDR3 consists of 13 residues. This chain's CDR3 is CASSGPPGYEQYF. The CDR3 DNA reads TGTGCCAGCAGTGGACCCCCTGGGTACGAGCAGTACTTC.

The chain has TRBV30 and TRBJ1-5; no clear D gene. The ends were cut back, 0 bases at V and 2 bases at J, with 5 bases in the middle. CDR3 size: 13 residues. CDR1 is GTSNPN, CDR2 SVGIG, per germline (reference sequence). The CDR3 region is CAWSVQGNQPQHF. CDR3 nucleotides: TGTGCCTGGAGTGTCCAGGGCAATCAGCCCCAGCATTTT.

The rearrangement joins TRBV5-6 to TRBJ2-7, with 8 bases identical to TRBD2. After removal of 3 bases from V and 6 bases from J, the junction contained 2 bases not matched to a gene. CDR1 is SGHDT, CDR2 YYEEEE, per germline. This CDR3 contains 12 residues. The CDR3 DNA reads TGTGCCAGCAGCTCCCGGGGGGGCGAGCAGTACTTC. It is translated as CASSSRGGEQYF. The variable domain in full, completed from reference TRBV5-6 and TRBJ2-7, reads DAGVTQSPTHLIKTRGQQVTLRCSPKSGHDTVSWYQQALGQGPQFIFQYYEEEERQRGNFPDRFSGHQFPNYSSELNVNALLLGDSALYLCASSSRGGEQYFGPGTRLTVT.

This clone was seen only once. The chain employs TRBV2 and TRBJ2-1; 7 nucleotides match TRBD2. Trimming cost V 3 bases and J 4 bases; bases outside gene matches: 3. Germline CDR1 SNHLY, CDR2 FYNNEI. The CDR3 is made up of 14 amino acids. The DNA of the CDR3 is TGTGCCAGCAGTGATGGGGGGGGATACAATGAGCAGTTCTTC. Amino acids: CASSDGGGYNEQFF.

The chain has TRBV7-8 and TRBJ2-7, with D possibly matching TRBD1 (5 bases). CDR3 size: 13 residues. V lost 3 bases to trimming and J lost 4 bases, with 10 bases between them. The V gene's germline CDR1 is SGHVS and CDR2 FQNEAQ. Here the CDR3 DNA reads TGTGCCAGCAGCTTGGACACGCTTTACGAGCAGTACTTC. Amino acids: CASSLDTLYEQYF. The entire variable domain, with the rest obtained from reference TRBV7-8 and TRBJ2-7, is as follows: GAGVSQSPRYKVAKRGQDVALRCDPISGHVSLFWYQQALGQGPEFLTYFQNEAQLDKSGLPSDRFFAERPEGSVSTLKIQRTQQEDSAVYLCASSLDTLYEQYFGPGTRLTVT.

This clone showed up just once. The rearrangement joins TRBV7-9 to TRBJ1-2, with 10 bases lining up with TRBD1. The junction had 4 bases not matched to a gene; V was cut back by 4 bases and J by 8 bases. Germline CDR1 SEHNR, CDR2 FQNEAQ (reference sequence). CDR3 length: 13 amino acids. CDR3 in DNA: TGTGCCAGCAGCTCAGGGACAGGGGTCGGCTACACCTTC. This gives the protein CASSSGTGVGYTF.